In its sample, the clone carrying this T cell receptor (beta chain) was seen a few times. The antigen is not known. TCRdb's table, derived via immunoSEQ multiplex PCR, lists solely in-frame clones and lacks some. The table records about 820,000 clones, 80% to 95% of them present only once. The data originate from a study of shared clonotypes between healthy human individuals. Study-wide findings and caveats: The sharing of 5% to 5.5% of naive CD4 clonotypes was seen across a handful of donors.

Germline CDR1 reads SGHRS; CDR2 reads YFSETQ. This CDR3 is built from 14 residues. V lost 4 bases, J lost 4 bases, and 4 bases stayed unmatched. CD45RO-negative, CCR7-selected cells formed the naive CD8 fraction, which excluded terminally differentiated effector memory CD45RA+ cells. The TCR originated in a man in his thirties or forties in good health. The sample was naive CD8+ T cells sorted from blood. The chain has TRBV5-1 and TRBJ2-7; 11 positions match TRBD1. CDR3 protein: CASSGGQGVYEQYF. The CDR3 coding sequence is TGCGCCAGCAGCGGGGGACAGGGGGTGTACGAGCAGTACTTC.